What follows are 9 T cell receptor beta chains derived from one specimen sequenced in a study of shared clonotypes between healthy human individuals. Generated by immunoSEQ multiplex PCR, the TCRdb table keeps only in-frame clones and is missing some. Among 2 million to 2.5 million clones, roughly 90% were seen once, and the ten largest hold 0.3% to 0.45%. Sequenced material: naive CD4+ T cells from PBMCs. Regarding subset: CD45RA+ positively selected. These receptors originate from a man aged 18 to 29 in good health. Some clones in this sample may be carry-over from other donors' samples.

With respect to this clone: A read error may produce the germline difference seen at one junction end. CDR3 protein: CASSLGPVVGFYEQYF. DNA for the CDR3: TGCGCCAGCAGTTTGGGGCCTGTTGTGGGGTTCTACGAGCAGTACTTC. The chain links TRBV5-1 to TRBJ2-7; D possibly corresponds to TRBD1 (5 bases). Germline V gene data show CDR1 as SGHRS and CDR2 as YFSETQ. This CDR3 has 16 residues.

This sequence joins TRBV13 and TRBJ2-7, with TRBD2 matching 7 bases. After removal of 6 bases from V and 3 bases from J, the junction contained 20 bases not matched to a gene. The CDR3 extends over 18 amino acids. From germline, CDR1 is PRHDT and CDR2 FYEKMQ (reference sequence). CDR3 sequence (DNA): TGTGCCAGCAGATCCGGACAAGAGGGCGGGAGAGGAATCTACGAGCAGTACTTC. Its protein product is CASRSGQEGGRGIYEQYF.

The chain has TRBV7-2 and TRBJ1-5, with D possibly TRBD1 on 5 matching bases. CDR1 SGHTA and CDR2 FQGNSA come from the germline V gene. V was trimmed by 6 bases and J by 3 bases, leaving 12 bases between them. This CDR3 is 14 amino acids long. The CDR3 DNA follows: TGTGCCAGCAGGTTCCAGGGAGACAATCAGCCCCAGCATTTT. It specifies CASRFQGDNQPQHF.

The rearrangement uses TRBV19 and TRBJ2-2; weak D call: TRBD2 (6 bases). V was shortened by 3 bases and J by 7 bases, with 18 bases between the two germline ends. Germline V CDR1 and CDR2: LNHDA, SQIVND (reference sequence). The CDR3 extends over 16 amino acids. CDR3 region: CASSILTGDLVGELFF. The CDR3 nucleotides are TGTGCCAGTAGTATCCTGACGGGAGACTTGGTCGGGGAGCTGTTTTTT.

The chain uses TRBV9 and TRBJ1-3; 8 positions match TRBD1. The germline gives CDR1 SGDLS, CDR2 YYNGEE. V lost 0 bases, J lost 5 bases, and 7 bases stayed unmatched. The CDR3 runs to 16 residues. CDR3 protein: CASSVVAGGPRNTIYF. The CDR3 nucleotides read TGTGCCAGCAGCGTAGTGGCAGGGGGCCCTAGAAACACCATATATTTT.

This clone was found once. The V call is TRBV11-2, the J call TRBJ2-5; D is possibly TRBD1 (6 bases). CDR3 size: 14 residues. Trimming shortened V by 7 bases and J by 2 bases, and 14 bases separated the two germline ends. Germline V gene data show CDR1 as SGHAT and CDR2 as FQNNGV. The CDR3 sequence: CASMLDRRQETQYF. The CDR3 nucleotides are TGTGCCAGCATGTTAGACAGGAGACAAGAGACCCAGTACTTC.

The chain uses TRBV4-2 and TRBJ1-3; no definite D call. The germline V gene encodes CDR1 LGHNA and CDR2 YNFKEQ. There are 14 residues in the CDR3. V shed 0 bases and J shed 0 bases, with 3 bases lying between them. Here the CDR3 DNA reads TGTGCCAGCAGCCAAGAAGACTCTGGAAACACCATATATTTT. Amino acid sequence: CASSQEDSGNTIYF.

Remarks on this clone: Other DNA sequences in the sample encode the same CDR3. This sequence joins TRBV5-1 and TRBJ2-2, with TRBD2 matching 7 bases. The CDR3 is 15 amino acids. The germline gives CDR1 SGHRS, CDR2 YFSETQ. J gave up 3 bases and V 4 bases, and 6 bases lay outside the gene matches. The DNA for the CDR3 is TGCGCCAGCAGCGGTGACCGGGGGGACACCGGGGAGCTGTTTTTT. It specifies CASSGDRGDTGELFF.

The rearrangement uses TRBV30 and TRBJ1-6, with a tentative D call TRBD1 (5 bases). CDR3 length: 14 amino acids. Trimming shortened V by 0 bases and J by 8 bases, and 11 bases separated the two germline ends. The V gene's germline CDR1 is GTSNPN and CDR2 SVGIG (reference sequence). DNA of the CDR3: TGTGCCTGGAGTGTCCGCTTGGGGGATTCACCCCTCCACTTT. Amino acids: CAWSVRLGDSPLHF.